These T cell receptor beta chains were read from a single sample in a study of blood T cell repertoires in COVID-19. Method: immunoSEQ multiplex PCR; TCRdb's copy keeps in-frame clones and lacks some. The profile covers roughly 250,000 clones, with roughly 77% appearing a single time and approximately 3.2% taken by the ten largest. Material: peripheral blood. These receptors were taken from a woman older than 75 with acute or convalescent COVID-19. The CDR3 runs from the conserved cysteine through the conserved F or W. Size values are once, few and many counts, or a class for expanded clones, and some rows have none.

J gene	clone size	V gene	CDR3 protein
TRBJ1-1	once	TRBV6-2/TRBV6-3	CASSYSRGRGKAEAFF
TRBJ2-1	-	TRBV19	CASSIPPRGGDNEQFF
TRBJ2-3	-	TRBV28	CASSPQAGVGRTQYF
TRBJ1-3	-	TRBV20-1	CSASPRTVGNTIYF
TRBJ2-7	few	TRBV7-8	CASSIGRSSYEQYF
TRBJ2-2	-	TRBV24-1	CATSDFKTGPNTGELFF
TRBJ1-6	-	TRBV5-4	CASSYPGTPSPLHF
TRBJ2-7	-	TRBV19	CASSSQSSGDYEQYF
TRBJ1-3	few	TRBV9	CASSVAEGQVSGNTIYF
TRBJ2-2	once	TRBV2	CASRMGQTNTGELFF
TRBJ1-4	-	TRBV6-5	CASRAGTVNEKLFF
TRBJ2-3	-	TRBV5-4	CASSPGSESTDTQYF
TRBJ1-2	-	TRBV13	CASSLQGFGTGYTF
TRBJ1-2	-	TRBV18	CASSEDRHGIVYGYTF
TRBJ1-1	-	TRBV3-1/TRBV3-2	CASSQGQNTEAFF
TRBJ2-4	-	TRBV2	CASSEDRRSVGIKNIQYF
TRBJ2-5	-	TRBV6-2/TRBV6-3	CASSYSRGQGYQETQYF
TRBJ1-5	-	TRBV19	CASSREGTRQPQHF
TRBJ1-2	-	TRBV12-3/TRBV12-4	CASLMGGLGYTF
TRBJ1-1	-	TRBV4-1	CASSQDGVPGQTNTEAFF
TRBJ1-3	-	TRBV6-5	CASSYATGAGNTIYF
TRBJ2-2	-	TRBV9	CASSVDNRGTGELFF
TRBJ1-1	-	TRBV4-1	CASSLDPRGTEAFF
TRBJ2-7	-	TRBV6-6	CASSWGTSGVTYEQYF
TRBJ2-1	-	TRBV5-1	CASSFSGGAFYEQFF
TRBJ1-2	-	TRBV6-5	CASSPNRNYGYTF
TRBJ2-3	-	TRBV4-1	CASSQELLAGVLGTQYF
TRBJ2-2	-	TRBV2	CASSDQDSFAGELFF
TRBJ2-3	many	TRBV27	CASRAGGGTDTQYF
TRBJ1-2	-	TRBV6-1	CASSDRSGTDYGYTF
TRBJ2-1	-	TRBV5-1	CASSLGLAGGHNEQFF
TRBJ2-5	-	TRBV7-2	CASSSTGGRETQYF
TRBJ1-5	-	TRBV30	CAWSLPGVPNQPQHF
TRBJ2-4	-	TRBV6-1	CASSEGGEGNIQYF
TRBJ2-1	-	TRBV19	CASSISSSGFHNEQFF
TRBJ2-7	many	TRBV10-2	CASTGGAGGSEQYF
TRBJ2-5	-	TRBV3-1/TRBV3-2	CASRTSGNQETQYF
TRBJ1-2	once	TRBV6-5	CASSYDRATNYGYTF
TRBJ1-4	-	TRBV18	CASSYGQGGEKLFF
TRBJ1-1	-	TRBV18	CASSPGGANTEAFF
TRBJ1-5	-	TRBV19	CASTQPTGVDNQPQHF
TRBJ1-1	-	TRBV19	CASTVQGSSTEAFF
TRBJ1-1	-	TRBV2	CASKRILRRQSTEAFF
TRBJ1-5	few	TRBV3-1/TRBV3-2	CASSQGRRNQPQHF
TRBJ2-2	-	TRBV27	CASTRDRVGTGELFF
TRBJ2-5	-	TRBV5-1	CASSPGASGQETQYF
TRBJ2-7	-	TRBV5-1	CASSFETRSIYEQYF
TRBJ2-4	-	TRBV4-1	CASSQVGRVDIQYF
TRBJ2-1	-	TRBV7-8	CASSLDGRGSYNEQFF
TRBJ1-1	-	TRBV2	CASSDPGRGTEAFF
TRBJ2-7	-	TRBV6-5	CASSSTSGRAYEQYF